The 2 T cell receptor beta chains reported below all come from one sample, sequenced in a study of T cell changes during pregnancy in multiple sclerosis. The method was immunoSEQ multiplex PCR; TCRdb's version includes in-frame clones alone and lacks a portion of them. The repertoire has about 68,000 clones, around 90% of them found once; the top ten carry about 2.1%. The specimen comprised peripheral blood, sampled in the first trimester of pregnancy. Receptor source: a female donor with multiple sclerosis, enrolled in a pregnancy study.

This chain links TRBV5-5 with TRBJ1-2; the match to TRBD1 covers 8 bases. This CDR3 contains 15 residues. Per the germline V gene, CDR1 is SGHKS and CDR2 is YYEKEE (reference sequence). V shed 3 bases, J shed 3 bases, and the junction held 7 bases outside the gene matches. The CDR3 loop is CASSWWQGADYGYTF. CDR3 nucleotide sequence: TGTGCCAGCAGCTGGTGGCAGGGGGCGGACTATGGCTACACCTTC.

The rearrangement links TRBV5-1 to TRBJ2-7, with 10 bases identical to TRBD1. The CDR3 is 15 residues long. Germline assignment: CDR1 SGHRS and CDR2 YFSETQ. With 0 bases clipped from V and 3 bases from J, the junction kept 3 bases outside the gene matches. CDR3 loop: CASSLGQGAFYEQYF. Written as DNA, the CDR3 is TGCGCCAGCAGCTTGGGACAGGGGGCCTTCTACGAGCAGTACTTC.